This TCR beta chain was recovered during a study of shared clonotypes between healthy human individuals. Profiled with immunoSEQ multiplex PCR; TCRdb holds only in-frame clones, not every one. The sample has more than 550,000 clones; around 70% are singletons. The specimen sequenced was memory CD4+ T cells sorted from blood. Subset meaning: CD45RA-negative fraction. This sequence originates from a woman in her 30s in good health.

The CDR3 sequence is CASSPQNEQFF. CDR3 bases: TGTGCCAGCAGCCCCCAGAATGAGCAGTTCTTC. V is TRBV11-2 and J is TRBJ2-1; no firm D call. This CDR3 has 11 residues. The V end was cut by 5 bases, the J end by 7 bases, with 6 bases between. Germline CDR1 is SGHAT and CDR2 is FQNNGV.